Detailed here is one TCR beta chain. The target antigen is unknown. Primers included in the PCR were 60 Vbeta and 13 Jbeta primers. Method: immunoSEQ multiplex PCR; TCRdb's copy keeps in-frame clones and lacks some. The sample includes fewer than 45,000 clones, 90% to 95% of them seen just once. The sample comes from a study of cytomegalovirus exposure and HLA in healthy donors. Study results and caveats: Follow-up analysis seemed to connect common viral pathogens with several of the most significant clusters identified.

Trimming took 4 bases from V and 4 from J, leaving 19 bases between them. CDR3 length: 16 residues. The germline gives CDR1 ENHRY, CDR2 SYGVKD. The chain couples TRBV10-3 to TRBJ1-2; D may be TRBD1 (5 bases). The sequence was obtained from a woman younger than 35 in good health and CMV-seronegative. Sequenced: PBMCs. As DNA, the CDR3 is TGTGCCATCAGTGGCATAACCCTGGCCGGGGGCTATGGCTACACCTTC. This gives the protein CAISGITLAGGYGYTF.